The 7 T cell receptor beta chains listed next were all sequenced from one sample in a study of T cell changes during pregnancy in multiple sclerosis. Produced via immunoSEQ multiplex PCR; TCRdb's table is partial and in-frame only. Of around 34,000 clones listed, approximately 90% were seen once; the top ten hold approximately 11%. The material was CD8+ T cells from peripheral blood mononuclear cells, obtained before pregnancy. These receptor sequences come from a female donor with multiple sclerosis, enrolled in a pregnancy study.

This chain links TRBV23-1 with TRBJ1-2, with TRBD1 matching 11 bases. TRBV23-1 belongs to the ORF category, with a function that is uncertain. Trimming at V came to 7 bases and at J to 2 bases, leaving 18 bases not matched to a gene. The CDR3 runs to 19 residues. CDR3 in DNA: TGCGCCAGCACTAAAGGTAGGGGGACAGGGGGATTTAGGAACTATGGCTACACCTTC. Encoded protein: CASTKGRGTGGFRNYGYTF.

The rearrangement uses TRBV5-1 and TRBJ2-1, with D maybe TRBD1 (6 bases). V was shortened by 2 bases and J by 13 bases, with 10 bases between the two germline ends. CDR1 is SGHRS and CDR2 is YFSETQ in the germline V gene. The CDR3 spans 11 residues. The CDR3 sequence: CASSLQGVQFF. For the CDR3, the DNA is TGCGCCAGCAGCTTACAGGGAGTACAGTTCTTC.

The chain couples TRBV2 to TRBJ1-2; possibly TRBD1 for D (6 bases). V gave up 4 bases and J gave up 4 bases, with 7 bases separating them. CDR1 is SNHLY, CDR2 FYNNEI, per germline. The CDR3 loop spans 12 amino acids. Here the CDR3 DNA reads TGTGCCAGCAGTGCAGGGGCCTATGGCTACACCTTC. This translates into CASSAGAYGYTF. Full variable domain (rest looked up from reference TRBV2 and TRBJ1-2): EPEVTQTPSHQVTQMGQEVILRCVPISNHLYFYWYRQILGQKVEFLVSFYNNEISEKSEIFDDQFSVERPDGSNFTLKIRSTKLEDSAMYFCASSAGAYGYTFGSGTRLTVV.

The chain has TRBV5-1 and TRBJ2-1, with D uncertain. Germline CDR1 and CDR2: SGHRS and YFSETQ. Trimming took 0 bases from V and 0 from J, leaving 10 bases between them. This CDR3 region has 16 residues. CDR3 protein: CASSLVSASSYNEQFF. In nucleotides, the CDR3 is TGCGCCAGCAGCTTGGTTAGTGCTAGCTCCTACAATGAGCAGTTCTTC.

This clone has just one count. V is TRBV25-1 and J is TRBJ1-1, with no clear D. V lost 5 bases and J lost 4, with 11 bases in between. Per the germline V gene, CDR1 is MGHDK and CDR2 is SYGVNS. CDR3 length: 13 residues. The CDR3 region is CASSWQVGTEAFF. The CDR3, as DNA: TGTGCCAGCAGTTGGCAGGTGGGCACTGAAGCTTTCTTT.

This sequence joins TRBV19 and TRBJ1-1, with 7 nucleotides matching TRBD1. Germline CDR1 reads LNHDA; CDR2 reads SQIVND (reference sequence). The V segment lost 1 base and the J segment 6 bases; nucleotides outside the gene matches: 14. This CDR3 is built from 17 residues. The CDR3 sequence is CASSIAWRQGRFAEAFF. CDR3 coding DNA: TGTGCCAGTAGTATAGCATGGAGACAGGGTCGGTTCGCTGAAGCTTTCTTT. The full variable domain, completed using reference TRBV19 and TRBJ1-1, is DGGITQSPKYLFRKEGQNVTLSCEQNLNHDAMYWYRQDPGQGLRLIYYSQIVNDFQKGDIAEGYSVSREKKESFPLTVTSAQKNPTAFYLCASSIAWRQGRFAEAFFGQGTRLTVV.

The chain is built from TRBV19 and TRBJ2-1, with 10 bases lining up with TRBD2. CDR3 length: 18 amino acids. Germline assignment: CDR1 LNHDA and CDR2 SQIVND (reference sequence). J gave up 7 bases and V 1 base, and 13 bases lay outside the gene matches. DNA for the CDR3: TGTGCCAGTAGTATAGCTTCCTGGGGAAGCGGGGGGGCTAATGAGCAGTTCTTC. Amino acids: CASSIASWGSGGANEQFF.